This T cell receptor beta chain was recovered during a study of control samples from healthy donors and cancer patients. V lost 1 base and J lost 3, with 13 bases in between. This CDR3 has 16 amino acids. The germline V gene encodes CDR1 MNHNS and CDR2 SASEGT. The protocol was immunoSEQ multiplex PCR, while the TCRdb copy is restricted to in-frame clones and leaves out a portion. The repertoire includes some 67,000 clones, around 87% of them detected once, and about 2.2% sits in the top ten. This chain uses TRBV6-1 with TRBJ1-5; TRBD1 is a possible D gene (5 bases). The sequenced sample consisted of PBMCs. This clonotype originated in a woman between 45 and 65 years old with head and neck cancer. CDR3 sequence: CASSEDEQVLNQPQHF. The CDR3 nucleotides are TGTGCCAGCAGTGAAGACGAACAGGTCCTCAATCAGCCCCAGCATTTT.